Below, 7 T cell receptor beta chains from the same sample are listed, as sequenced in a study of blood T cell repertoires in COVID-19. Libraries were prepared by immunoSEQ multiplex PCR; TCRdb keeps only in-frame clonotypes and omits some of them. The data contain 25,000 to 30,000 clones, approximately 87% of them singletons. Sample: peripheral blood. Receptor source: a human donor in a cohort sampled during active COVID-19.

This rearrangement joins TRBV7-2 to TRBJ2-5; D perhaps matches TRBD1 (6 bases). Trimming left V 5 bases short and J 4 bases short, with 14 bases between. CDR1 is SGHTA and CDR2 is FQGNSA in the germline V gene. This CDR3 is 14 amino acids long. The CDR3 protein is CASSPGVGGETQYF. The CDR3 DNA is TGTGCCAGCAGCCCAGGGGTGGGCGGAGAGACCCAGTACTTC.

The rearrangement uses TRBV6-5 and TRBJ1-4, with 7 bases that match TRBD1. The CDR3 is 15 residues long. V shed 6 bases and J 6 bases; nucleotides not matched to a gene: 10. Germline V gives CDR1 MNHEY, CDR2 SVGAGI. CDR3 protein: CASRRGTARDEKLFF. The CDR3 region has the DNA TGTGCCAGCAGGAGGGGGACAGCCCGGGATGAAAAACTGTTTTTT.

The V gene is TRBV19, the J gene TRBJ1-2, with a tentative D call TRBD1 (5 bases). The CDR3 sequence is 14 residues long. The germline gives CDR1 LNHDA, CDR2 SQIVND (reference sequence). V lost 2 bases to trimming and J lost 5 bases, with 12 bases between them. The CDR3 loop reads CASSILSRAYGYTF. The CDR3 nucleotides are TGTGCCAGTAGTATACTGTCCAGGGCATATGGCTACACCTTC.

This clone was detected a few times. The chain carries TRBV27 and TRBJ2-1; 9 bases match TRBD2. CDR1 MNHEY and CDR2 SMNVEV come from the germline V gene (reference sequence). The CDR3 covers 20 residues. With V trimmed by 6 bases and J by 1 base, 19 bases remained unmatched. CDR3 loop: CASSLDRRFSGSSSYNEQFF. The CDR3 bases are TGTGCCAGCAGCCTAGACAGAAGATTTAGCGGGAGTAGTTCCTACAATGAGCAGTTCTTC.

CDR3 loop: CASSQDRGARSDTQYF. CDR3 sequence (DNA): TGTGCCAGCAGCCAAGACCGGGGGGCGCGTTCAGATACGCAGTATTTT. The chain links TRBV14 to TRBJ2-3; D may be TRBD2 (7 bases). Germline CDR1 SGHDN, CDR2 FVKESK. The ends were cut back, 0 bases at V and 4 bases at J, with 14 bases in the middle. The CDR3 covers 16 residues.

The rearrangement joins TRBV6-2 or TRBV6-3 to TRBJ1-5, with D maybe TRBD1 (5 bases). This CDR3 is built from 14 residues. The V end lost 2 bases, the J end lost 7 bases, and 12 bases lay between the germline ends. Looked up from germline, CDR1 is MNHEY and CDR2 is SVGEGT. CDR3 loop: CASSYATGEQPQHF. The CDR3 coding sequence is TGTGCCAGCAGTTACGCCACAGGTGAACAGCCCCAGCATTTT.

This clone was seen a handful of times. The chain has TRBV3-1 (or the pseudogene TRBV3-2) and TRBJ2-7; weak D call: TRBD1 (6 bases). Germline CDR1 is LGHDT and CDR2 is YNNKEL (reference sequence). The V and J ends lost 4 bases and 3 bases respectively, with 22 bases between them. The CDR3 is 17 amino acids. The CDR3 nucleotides read TGTGCCAGCAGCCGATCCCAAGCGGACAGTCCGATCTACGAGCAGTACTTC. Protein: CASSRSQADSPIYEQYF.